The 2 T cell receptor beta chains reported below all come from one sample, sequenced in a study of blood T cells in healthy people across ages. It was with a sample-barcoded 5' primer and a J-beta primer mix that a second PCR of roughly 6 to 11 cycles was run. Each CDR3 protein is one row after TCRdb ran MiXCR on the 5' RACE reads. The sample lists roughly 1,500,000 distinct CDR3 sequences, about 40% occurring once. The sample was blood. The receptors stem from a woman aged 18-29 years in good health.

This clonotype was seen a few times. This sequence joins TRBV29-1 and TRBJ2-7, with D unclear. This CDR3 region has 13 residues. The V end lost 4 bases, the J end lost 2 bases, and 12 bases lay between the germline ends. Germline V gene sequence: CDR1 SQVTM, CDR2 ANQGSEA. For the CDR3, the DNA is TGCAGCGTTGCCAGGAACAGTGCCTACGAGCAGTACTTC. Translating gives CSVARNSAYEQYF.

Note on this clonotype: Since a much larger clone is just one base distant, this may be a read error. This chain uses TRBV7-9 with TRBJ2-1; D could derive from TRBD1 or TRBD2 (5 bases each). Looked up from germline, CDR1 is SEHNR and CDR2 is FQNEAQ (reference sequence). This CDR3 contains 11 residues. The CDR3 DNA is TGTGCCAGCAGCTGGGGGAATGAGCAGTTATTC. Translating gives CASSWGNEQLF.